Included here is one T cell receptor beta chain sequence, with context. The source of the sample is a study of blood T cell repertoires in COVID-19. Study summary: From the United States, Italy and Spain came samples of acute and convalescent COVID-19. T cells, B-cell-depleted T cells, or PBMCs provided the cDNA or gDNA that served as material.

The CDR3 length is 13 residues. V lost 7 bases and J 8 bases, leaving 14 bases between the germline ends. Germline-derived CDR1 and CDR2 are MNHEY and SVGAGI. The table came from immunoSEQ multiplex PCR; TCRdb's copy has only in-frame clones and leaves some out. The data hold about 110,000 clones, with 80% to 90% observed a single time. This clonotype originated in a woman over 75 with active or convalescent COVID-19. The sequenced sample was peripheral blood. The rearrangement joins TRBV6-5 to TRBJ1-4; D uncertain. The CDR3 region is CASMIQRTEKLFF. The CDR3 DNA is TGTGCCAGCATGATCCAGCGTACGGAAAAACTGTTTTTT.